The clone carrying this T cell receptor (beta chain) was counted between two and nine times. Germline CDR1 MNHEY, CDR2 SMNVEV (reference sequence). CDR3 length: 12 amino acids. V was trimmed by 2 bases and J by 4 bases, leaving 3 bases between them. These data belong to a study of blood T cell repertoires in COVID-19. Study background: There were acute and convalescent COVID-19 samples, and they came from the United States, Italy and Spain. PBMCs, B-cell-depleted T cells, or T cells were the source of the cDNA or gDNA that made up the material.

Original analysis: By means of reference gene primer amplification, nucleated cell counts were estimated. Sequencing was performed with immunoSEQ multiplex PCR; in TCRdb, only in-frame clones are kept and a portion is missing. The DNA was the basis for D and trimming; V, J and clone size are from that table. The data contain about 240,000 clones, 70% to 90% of them seen just once; the ten biggest clones take up 6.2%. V and J are TRBV27 and TRBJ1-5; no clear D. Sequencing was performed on peripheral blood. The clonotype comes from a man aged 60 to 69 with acute or convalescent COVID-19. Written as DNA, the CDR3 is TGTGCCAGCAGTTTACCTAATCAGCCCCAGCATTTT. This codes for CASSLPNQPQHF.